This passage covers 22 T cell receptor beta chains from one sample sequenced in a study of blood T cell repertoires in COVID-19. Libraries were prepared by immunoSEQ multiplex PCR; TCRdb keeps only in-frame clonotypes and omits some of them. The data contain under 30,000 clones, approximately 94% of them singletons. The sample was peripheral blood. These receptors were collected from a human donor with active COVID-19. The donor label of this sample is uncertain.

This clone has just one count. V gene TRBV18 combines with J gene TRBJ2-7; TRBD1 might be the D (6 bases). Germline V CDR1 and CDR2: KGHSH, LQKENI. This CDR3 spans 17 amino acids. V was pared by 0 bases and J by 2 bases, with 17 bases between. In DNA, the CDR3 is TGTGCCAGCTCACCACCGGCGCGTTGGACAGATACCTACGAGCAGTACTTC. This sequence encodes CASSPPARWTDTYEQYF.

The rearrangement uses TRBV11-2 and TRBJ1-2; D remains ambiguous. The CDR3 runs 15 residues. CDR1 is SGHAT, CDR2 FQNNGV, per germline. Trimming pared 2 bases from V and 5 bases from J, leaving 15 bases between. CDR3: CASSLRANGVYGYTF. The DNA for the CDR3 is TGTGCCAGCAGCTTAAGGGCGAACGGGGTTTATGGCTACACCTTC. Using reference TRBV11-2 and TRBJ1-2 for the parts outside the CDR3, the full variable domain is EAGVAQSPRYKIIEKRQSVAFWCNPISGHATLYWYQQILGQGPKLLIQFQNNGVVDDSQLPKDRFSAERLKGVDSTLKIQPAKLEDSAVYLCASSLRANGVYGYTFGSGTRLTVV.

This sequence joins TRBV21-1 and TRBJ2-7; the listed D gene, TRBD2, was not tested against the DNA. TRBV21-1 is a listed pseudogene. This CDR3 is built from 11 residues. The CDR3 DNA sequence: TGTGCCAGCCCCAAAACTTACGAGCAGTACTTC. Its translation is CASPKTYEQYF.

This chain connects TRBV5-1 to TRBJ1-5; D remains unclear. V was pared by 4 bases and J by 2 bases, with 10 bases between. Germline assignment: CDR1 SGHRS and CDR2 YFSETQ. The CDR3 contains 14 residues. As DNA, the CDR3 is TGCGCCAGCAGCCCGAGAGTAGGCAATCAGCCCCAGCATTTT. This gives the protein CASSPRVGNQPQHF.

The chain couples TRBV25-1 to TRBJ1-4; D possibly corresponds to TRBD1 (6 bases). Germline V CDR1 and CDR2: MGHDK, SYGVNS. V shed 3 bases and J shed 8 bases, with 13 bases lying between them. The CDR3 spans 14 residues. CDR3 sequence (DNA): TGTGCCAGCAGTGATCAGAACAGGGCGGAAAAACTGTTTTTT. Protein: CASSDQNRAEKLFF.

The J gene is TRBJ1-1, the V gene TRBV9; TRBD1 matches 8 bases. Trimming cost V 4 bases and J 3 bases; bases outside gene matches: 8. The germline V gene has CDR1 SGDLS and CDR2 YYNGEE. This CDR3 has 15 residues. CDR3 region: CASSRGQGAHTEAFF. In DNA, the CDR3 is TGTGCCAGCAGCAGAGGGCAGGGGGCGCACACTGAAGCTTTCTTT.

V usage is TRBV9 and J usage is TRBJ2-7, with 10 bases that match TRBD1. The CDR3 extends over 14 amino acids. Germline V CDR1 and CDR2: SGDLS, YYNGEE. Germline trimming cut 3 bases from V and 4 bases from J; bases unmatched to any gene: 4. The CDR3 DNA reads TGTGCCAGCAGCGCCGGGACAGGGGATTACGAGCAGTACTTC. Translating it yields CASSAGTGDYEQYF.

The chain is built from TRBV24-1 and TRBJ2-7, with D unclear. The CDR3 is made up of 11 amino acids. The germline V gene has CDR1 KGHDR and CDR2 SFDVKD. V was cut by 9 bases and J by 4 bases, with 9 bases left in between. This CDR3 reads CATLPYYEQYF. CDR3 in DNA: TGTGCCACCCTACCTTATTACGAGCAGTACTTC.

This chain links TRBV19 with TRBJ1-2; 11 positions agree with TRBD1. The CDR3 has 16 residues. CDR1 is LNHDA and CDR2 is SQIVND in the germline V gene (reference sequence). V dropped 7 bases and J dropped 1; count of bases not matched to a gene: 8. The CDR3 loop is CASTSGTGGFNYGYTF. Here the CDR3 DNA reads TGTGCCAGTACCTCCGGGACAGGGGGTTTTAACTATGGCTACACCTTC.

This chain uses TRBV2 with TRBJ2-1; D not resolved. The CDR3 extends over 15 amino acids. V lost 1 base and J 0 bases, leaving 7 bases between the germline ends. Germline V lookup: CDR1 SNHLY, CDR2 FYNNEI. The CDR3 DNA reads as TGTGCCAGCAGTGAAGTAAGCGTCTCCTACAATGAGCAGTTCTTC. Translating gives CASSEVSVSYNEQFF.

This chain connects TRBV19 to TRBJ2-7, with 13 bases identical to TRBD2. The V segment lost 6 bases and the J segment 7 bases; nucleotides outside the gene matches: 6. The CDR3 extends over 14 amino acids. CDR1 LNHDA and CDR2 SQIVND come from the germline V gene (reference sequence). The CDR3 DNA sequence: TGTGCCAGTAGCCCCGGGACTAGCGGGGAGGAGCAGTACTTC. Protein: CASSPGTSGEEQYF. Together with reference TRBV19 and TRBJ2-7, the CDR3 gives the full variable domain: DGGITQSPKYLFRKEGQNVTLSCEQNLNHDAMYWYRQDPGQGLRLIYYSQIVNDFQKGDIAEGYSVSREKKESFPLTVTSAQKNPTAFYLCASSPGTSGEEQYFGPGTRLTVT.

This sequence joins TRBV6-2 or TRBV6-3 and TRBJ2-2, with D possibly TRBD2 on 6 matching bases. With 3 bases removed from V and 6 bases from J, the gap between germline ends came to 14 bases. Looked up from germline, CDR1 is MNHEY and CDR2 is SVGEGT. This CDR3 is built from 15 residues. CDR3 residues: CASSYADYGAGELFF. The CDR3 DNA reads as TGTGCCAGCAGTTATGCGGACTATGGAGCCGGGGAGCTGTTTTTT.

CDR3: CASSWTSGSYEQYF. The CDR3 bases are TGTGCCAGCAGTTGGACTAGCGGCTCCTACGAGCAGTACTTC. This chain joins TRBV6-2 or TRBV6-3 and TRBJ2-7, with TRBD2 identical over 10 bases. This CDR3 spans 14 amino acids. V shed 4 bases and J 0 bases; nucleotides not matched to a gene: 0. CDR1 and CDR2 (germline): MNHEY, SVGEGT.

This clone has a single count. The chain recombines TRBV7-8 with TRBJ1-3; D possibly corresponds to TRBD1 (6 bases). The germline V gene encodes CDR1 SGHVS and CDR2 FQNEAQ. This CDR3 is built from 15 residues. Trimming took off 5 bases at V and 0 bases at J, with 11 bases between the two ends. The CDR3 DNA is TGTGCCAGCAGCCCGGGACACCACTCTGGAAACACCATATATTTT. As protein: CASSPGHHSGNTIYF.

This clone was recorded once. The rearrangement uses TRBV30 and TRBJ1-2; D not resolved. This CDR3 spans 12 amino acids. The ends were cut back, 2 bases at V and 5 bases at J, with 9 bases in the middle. Looked up from germline, CDR1 is GTSNPN and CDR2 is SVGIG (reference sequence). DNA for the CDR3: TGTGCCTGGAGTCAGGCAGAGTATGGCTACACCTTC. Translation: CAWSQAEYGYTF.

The chain carries TRBV15 and TRBJ1-2, with D uncertain. Per the germline V gene, CDR1 is LNHNV and CDR2 is YYDKDF (reference sequence). CDR3 length: 13 amino acids. Trimming cost V 0 bases and J 8 bases, with 10 bases left between them. CDR3: CATSRDSRGGYTF. The CDR3 bases are TGTGCCACCAGCAGAGATTCCAGAGGCGGCTACACCTTC.

The chain carries TRBV5-1 and TRBJ2-3, with TRBD1 as a possible D gene (5 bases). V dropped 5 bases and J dropped 2 bases, with 12 bases sitting between them. Germline V gene lookup returns CDR1 SGHRS and CDR2 YFSETQ. The CDR3 has 14 amino acids. In nucleotides, the CDR3 is TGCGCCAGCAGAGACAGTTCCTACACAGATACGCAGTATTTT. Encoded protein: CASRDSSYTDTQYF.

In its sample, this clone was seen once. The chain has TRBV19 and TRBJ1-2; no definite D call. The V end lost 5 bases, the J end lost 3 bases, and 19 bases lay between the germline ends. Germline loops: CDR1 LNHDA, CDR2 SQIVND (reference sequence). The CDR3 sequence is 16 residues long. CDR3 coding DNA: TGTGCCAGTAGTCCCCGCCCGGGTCGGCTGGACTATGGCTACACCTTC. This sequence encodes CASSPRPGRLDYGYTF.

J is TRBJ1-5 and V is TRBV4-1, with 7 positions matching TRBD1. The length of the CDR3 is 15 residues. The germline CDR1 and CDR2 sequences are MGHRA and YSYEKL. J was trimmed by 7 bases and V by 0 bases; bases with no gene match: 6. The CDR3 spells CASSQDSGQRQPQHF. In nucleotides, the CDR3 is TGCGCCAGCAGCCAAGATTCGGGACAGAGGCAGCCCCAGCATTTT.

The V and J genes are TRBV2 and TRBJ1-3; D gene unclear. The germline V gene encodes CDR1 SNHLY and CDR2 FYNNEI. The CDR3 consists of 13 residues. The V and J ends lost 9 bases and 2 bases respectively, with 11 bases between them. Here the CDR3 DNA reads TGTGCCAGGAATGGAGGGCCTGGAAACACCATATATTTT. It yields the protein CARNGGPGNTIYF.

The gene calls are TRBV9 and TRBJ2-2; 11 nucleotides match TRBD2. V shed 1 base and J 7 bases; nucleotides not matched to a gene: 9. The CDR3 has 17 residues. Germline V gene data show CDR1 as SGDLS and CDR2 as YYNGEE. CDR3 region: CASSVRDSGGANGELFF. CDR3 in DNA: TGTGCCAGCAGCGTAAGGGATAGCGGGGGGGCGAACGGGGAGCTGTTTTTT.

The count of this clone is one. V is TRBV4-3 and J is TRBJ2-3; 12 bases match TRBD2. The germline CDR1 and CDR2 sequences are LGHNA and YSLEER. There are 17 residues in the CDR3. Trimming removed 1 base from V and 5 bases from J; junction bases left unmatched: 7. The CDR3, as DNA: TGCGCCAGCAGCCAAGTGGCTAGCGGGGGGGCCGAAGATACGCAGTATTTT. It yields the protein CASSQVASGGAEDTQYF.